Sequencing of this TCR beta chain was carried out in a study of blood T cell repertoires in COVID-19. Study background: Whether acute or convalescent, the COVID-19 samples came from the United States, Italy and Spain.

Clones were sequenced by immunoSEQ multiplex PCR, and TCRdb holds only the in-frame ones, with some missing. Of roughly 350,000 clones in the sample, roughly 90% were seen once. V was trimmed by 3 bases and J by 6 bases, leaving 9 bases between them. The CDR3 sequence is 13 residues long. The V gene's germline CDR1 is GTSNPN and CDR2 SVGIG (reference sequence). This receptor was identified in a woman aged 70-85 years with COVID-19, enrolled during active disease. The material sequenced was peripheral blood. The J gene is TRBJ1-6, the V gene TRBV30; D is ambiguous. The CDR3: CAWREPGNSPLHF. CDR3 in DNA: TGTGCCTGGAGAGAGCCGGGTAATTCACCCCTCCACTTT.